These 9 T cell receptor beta chains came from one sample sequenced in a study of cytomegalovirus exposure and HLA in healthy donors. Both 60 Vbeta primers and 13 Jbeta primers went into the PCR. This table comes from immunoSEQ multiplex PCR, and its TCRdb copy is limited to in-frame clones, with some not included. This sample carries about 190,000 clones, more than 75% of them seen once, and the ten largest clones take over 2.5%. The sequenced sample was PBMCs. These receptors all stem from a woman between 45 and 60 years old in good health and CMV-seropositive.

This chain joins TRBV19 and TRBJ2-7, with TRBD2 matching 7 bases. This CDR3 spans 14 amino acids. J lost 3 bases, V lost 2 bases, and 4 bases had no gene match. The germline CDR1 and CDR2 sequences are LNHDA and SQIVND (reference sequence). The CDR3, as DNA: TGTGCCAGTAGTATATCGCCTAGCGGCTACGAGCAGTACTTC. This translates into CASSISPSGYEQYF.

The chain has TRBV7-8 and TRBJ2-7; perhaps TRBD2 as D (6 bases). There are 16 residues in the CDR3. V lost 5 bases, J lost 0 bases, and 17 bases lay in between. Germline V gene data show CDR1 as SGHVS and CDR2 as FQNEAQ. The CDR3 nucleotides read TGTGCCAGCAGCCCTCGGGACTGGAGGAGCTCCTACGAGCAGTACTTC. Translated, it gives CASSPRDWRSSYEQYF.

The CDR3 spells CASSMTGARYTEAFF. CDR3 nucleotide sequence: TGTGCCAGCAGTATGACAGGGGCTAGGTATACTGAAGCTTTCTTT. This chain joins TRBV6-6 and TRBJ1-1; the match to TRBD1 covers 8 bases. Germline trimming cut 5 bases from V and 5 bases from J; bases unmatched to any gene: 10. From germline, CDR1 is MNHNY and CDR2 SVGAGI (reference sequence). The CDR3 loop spans 15 amino acids.

V usage is TRBV7-3 and J usage is TRBJ2-1, with 9 bases lining up with TRBD1. Germline CDR1 reads SGHTA; CDR2 reads FQGTGA. The CDR3 extends over 17 amino acids. V trimming: 0 bases; J trimming: 7 bases; junction bases outside the gene matches: 10. CDR3 residues: CASSLTSGQGNRNEQFF. CDR3 coding DNA: TGTGCCAGCAGCTTAACGTCGGGACAGGGTAATAGGAATGAGCAGTTCTTC.

The chain joins TRBV10-3 to TRBJ2-1, with 10 bases aligning to TRBD2. After removal of 7 bases from V and 5 bases from J, the junction contained 8 bases not matched to a gene. CDR1 is ENHRY, CDR2 SYGVKD, per germline. The CDR3 spans 15 residues. CDR3 bases: TGTGCCATCATGGGAGCGGGGGGGCCGAACAATGAGCAGTTCTTC. Its translation: CAIMGAGGPNNEQFF.

The V gene is TRBV7-8, the J gene TRBJ1-1; D gene ambiguous. Germline values: CDR1 SGHVS, CDR2 FQNEAQ. Trimming stripped 3 bases from V and 3 bases from J, with 14 bases between. The CDR3 length is 15 residues. This CDR3 is CASSFRRLAYTEAFF. CDR3 DNA sequence: TGTGCCAGCAGCTTCCGCAGGTTGGCGTACACTGAAGCTTTCTTT.

The rearrangement joins TRBV30 to TRBJ1-1; D is perhaps TRBD1 (6 bases). With 1 base removed from V and 4 bases from J, the gap between germline ends came to 10 bases. Germline loops: CDR1 GTSNPN, CDR2 SVGIG (reference sequence). The CDR3 consists of 13 residues. DNA for the CDR3: TGTGCCTGGAGTGGGGGGCGCGGCACTGAAGCTTTCTTT. This translates into CAWSGGRGTEAFF.

The chain uses TRBV4-1 and TRBJ1-2; D is unclear. The CDR3 totals 15 residues. CDR1 is MGHRA and CDR2 is YSYEKL in the germline V gene. Trimming pared 1 base from V and 7 bases from J, leaving 16 bases between. The CDR3 coding sequence is TGCGCCAGCAGCCAAGGGAGCAATACAAGGTCTGGCTACACCTTC. Translation gives CASSQGSNTRSGYTF.

The chain combines TRBV28 with TRBJ2-1; maybe TRBD2 (6 bases). CDR1 is MDHEN, CDR2 SYDVKM, per germline. Between the trimmed V and J ends, which lost 5 bases and 1 base, there was a span of 12 bases. This CDR3 spans 15 amino acids. The CDR3 DNA reads as TGTGCCAGCAGTCCCCCGGGAGAATCCTACAATGAGCAGTTCTTC. Translating it yields CASSPPGESYNEQFF.